This is a list of T cell receptor beta chains from one sample in a study of CD8+ T cells in alopecia areata. Sequencing used immunoSEQ multiplex PCR; TCRdb keeps in-frame clones, though not all of them. This sample has roughly 250,000 clones, with roughly two thirds found just once. Specimen: CD4+ T cells sorted from blood, collected at week 0. The receptors were sampled from a human donor with alopecia areata. Each CDR3 is given with its conserved first and last residue. A D gene is named only where the DNA matches it firmly. Rows give clone size only sometimes, using once, few, many, or a class for an expanded clone.

j_gene	abundance	v_gene	d_gene	CDR3nt	CDR3aa
TRBJ1-5	NA	TRBV2	NA	TGTGCCAGCAGCCCCCGTGGGGTTTATAGCAATCAGCCCCAGCATTTT	CASSPRGVYSNQPQHF
TRBJ2-1	NA	TRBV29-1	TRBD1	TGCAGCGTGAAGTGGACCGGGACAGGGTTAATGCATGAGCAGTTCTTC	CSVKWTGTGLMHEQFF
TRBJ2-5	NA	TRBV5-6	NA	TGTGCCAGCAGCAAGGACGGATCCTGGGAGACCCAGTACTTC	CASSKDGSWETQYF
TRBJ2-5	NA	TRBV29-1	TRBD1	TGCAGCGCACAAGACAGGGGGGTGGTAGAGACCCAGTACTTC	CSAQDRGVVETQYF
TRBJ1-2	few	TRBV5-6	TRBD1	TGTGCCAGCAGCCTGGACAGGGACTATGGCTACACCTTC	CASSLDRDYGYTF
TRBJ2-3	NA	TRBV30	NA	TGTGCCTGGAACCCGGGACTGAGCACAGATACGCAGTATTTT	CAWNPGLSTDTQYF
TRBJ2-1	NA	TRBV7-2	TRBD2	TGTGCCAGCAGCCTAGCGGGGAACTCCTACAATGAGCAGTTCTTC	CASSLAGNSYNEQFF
TRBJ1-4	NA	TRBV2	NA	TGTGCCAGCAGTGTCATGGGGGCACTGTTTTTT	CASSVMGALFF
TRBJ2-2	NA	TRBV6-5	NA	TGTGCCAGCAGGGCTCCGAACACCGGGGAGCTGTTTTTT	CASRAPNTGELFF
TRBJ1-5	NA	TRBV30	TRBD1	TGTGCCTGGGGTACAGGGGTTAATCAGCCCCAGCATTTT	CAWGTGVNQPQHF
TRBJ2-4	NA	TRBV9	NA	TGTGCCAGCAGCGTAGGGGTCAGGAAAAACATTCAGTACTTC	CASSVGVRKNIQYF
TRBJ2-7	NA	TRBV20-1	TRBD1	TGCAGTGCATTTCAGGGGGACGAGCAGTACTTC	CSAFQGDEQYF
TRBJ1-2	NA	TRBV5-4	NA	TGTGCCAGCAGCTTGGAGAGGGCCTCGGGAGGCTACACCTTC	CASSLERASGGYTF
TRBJ2-1	NA	TRBV30	NA	TGTGCCTGGAGTGTACATCTCGGCGTATCCTCCTACAATGAGCAGTTCTTC	CAWSVHLGVSSYNEQFF
TRBJ1-2	NA	TRBV29-1	TRBD1	TGCAGCGTAGCGACAGGGAGTGGCTACACCTTC	CSVATGSGYTF
TRBJ1-3	NA	TRBV9	NA	TGTGCCAGCAGCGACAGCCCTGGAAACACCATATATTTT	CASSDSPGNTIYF
TRBJ1-3	few	TRBV19	NA	TGTGCCAGTAGTATCGGCTGGGGCTCTGGAAACACCATATATTTT	CASSIGWGSGNTIYF
TRBJ2-1	NA	TRBV29-1	TRBD1	TGCAGCGTTGAGGAGGACAGGTACAATGAGCAGTTCTTC	CSVEEDRYNEQFF
TRBJ2-6	NA	TRBV6-5	NA	TGTGCCAGCAGTTCCGCAGGGGCTGGGGCCAACGTCCTGACTTTC	CASSSAGAGANVLTF
TRBJ1-3	NA	TRBV30	NA	TGTGCCGGACAGTTCCGCTCTGGAAACACCATATATTTT	CAGQFRSGNTIYF
TRBJ2-2	few	TRBV7-2	NA	TGTGCCAGCAGCTTAGTCTGGCGGACCGGCACCGGGGAGCTGTTTTTT	CASSLVWRTGTGELFF
TRBJ2-5	NA	TRBV7-2	NA	TGTGCCAGCAGATCTGCCCCCCAAGAGACCCAGTACTTC	CASRSAPQETQYF
TRBJ2-1	NA	TRBV30	NA	TGTGCCTGTAATGAGCAGTTCTTC	CACNEQFF
TRBJ2-4	NA	TRBV13	NA	TGTGCCAGCAGACGGTCCTCAGCCAAAAACATTCAGTACTTC	CASRRSSAKNIQYF
TRBJ1-4	medium-sized	TRBV28	NA	TGTGCCAGCACCTCGGCTACAACTAATGAAAAACTGTTTTTT	CASTSATTNEKLFF
TRBJ2-3	NA	TRBV7-9	NA	TGTGCCAGCAGCCTTGGTACGACGGATACGCAGTATTTT	CASSLGTTDTQYF
TRBJ2-1	many	TRBV7-7	TRBD2	TGTGCTAGCAGCCCACTTGGGGCTAGCGGGGGGTACAATGAGCAGTTCTTC	CASSPLGASGGYNEQFF
TRBJ2-3	NA	TRBV30	TRBD1	TGTGCCTGGACACCAGGGACAGGGGTTATCACAGATACGCAGTATTTT	CAWTPGTGVITDTQYF
TRBJ1-1	NA	TRBV9	NA	TGTGCCAGCAGCGTAGGACAGTGGGCGAACACTGAAGCTTTCTTT	CASSVGQWANTEAFF
TRBJ2-5	NA	TRBV6-5	TRBD2	TGTGCCAGCAGTTACTCTGGCCTAGCGGGGGAGACCCAGTACTTC	CASSYSGLAGETQYF
TRBJ2-1	NA	TRBV11-2	TRBD1	TGTGCCAGCAGCTCCTTAAGGACAGGGGCCAATGAGCAGTTCTTC	CASSSLRTGANEQFF
TRBJ2-5	NA	TRBV25-1	NA	TGTGCCAGCAGTCGCGAGACCCAGTACTTC	CASSRETQYF
TRBJ2-7	NA	TRBV12-5	NA	TGTGCTAGTGGTTTGAAGCCCACCGGCGAGCAGTACTTC	CASGLKPTGEQYF
TRBJ1-5	once	TRBV29-1	NA	TGCAGCGTTGGGACAACTAAGGCGCAGCCCCAGCATTTT	CSVGTTKAQPQHF
TRBJ1-5	NA	TRBV10-2	NA	TGCGCCAGCAGTGAGTCGGAGGCCCTGGGGAATCAGCCCCAGCATTTT	CASSESEALGNQPQHF
TRBJ2-1	NA	TRBV2	NA	TGTGCCAGCAGTGGGGACGCCCTTTTCAATGAGCAGTTCTTC	CASSGDALFNEQFF
TRBJ2-5	NA	TRBV15	TRBD2	TGTGCCACCAGCAGAGGGGAATTAGCGGGGAAAGAGACCCAGTACTTC	CATSRGELAGKETQYF
TRBJ1-1	NA	TRBV9	TRBD1	TGTGCCAGCAGCGTAGCCCGGGACAGGAACACTGAAGCTTTCTTT	CASSVARDRNTEAFF
TRBJ2-7	NA	TRBV30	NA	TGTGCCTGGAGACCGATACAGGGTGGCGAGCAGTACTTC	CAWRPIQGGEQYF
TRBJ1-4	NA	TRBV4-1	TRBD1	TGCGCCAGCAGCCTTCTCCGGGACAGGTTGAAAAAACTGTTTTTT	CASSLLRDRLKKLFF
TRBJ2-5	once	TRBV6-1	NA	TGTGCCACCAAAGAGACCCAGTACTTC	CATKETQYF
TRBJ1-6	NA	TRBV13	NA	TGTGCCAGCAGCGCAGGAACCGGGTCTGCCAGTTCACCCCTCCACTTT	CASSAGTGSASSPLHF
TRBJ1-1	NA	TRBV9	NA	TGTGCCAGCAGCGTTAGCCCGGAGAACACTGAAGCTTTCTTT	CASSVSPENTEAFF
TRBJ2-3	NA	TRBV7-9	TRBD1	TGTGCCAGCAGGGACAGGGTTAGCACAGATACGCAGTATTTT	CASRDRVSTDTQYF
TRBJ2-5	NA	TRBV5-4	NA	TGTGCCAGCAGCCACCGAAGGGGACCCCTAGGGGAGACCCAGTACTTC	CASSHRRGPLGETQYF
TRBJ2-5	NA	TRBV29-1	NA	TGCAGCGTCGCCTTGAGACAATCCCAAGAGACCCAGTACTTC	CSVALRQSQETQYF
TRBJ2-7	NA	TRBV11-2	NA	TGTGCCAGCAGCTTATCGGGGCCCCTTGAGGGCGAGCAGTACTTC	CASSLSGPLEGEQYF
TRBJ1-5	NA	TRBV30	NA	TGTGCCTGGAGTGAAGATAGCAATCAGCCCCAGCATTTT	CAWSEDSNQPQHF
TRBJ2-3	NA	TRBV29-1	NA	TGCAGCGTTGAAGTCATAAGAGGGGGGGACTCGAATACGCAGTATTTT	CSVEVIRGGDSNTQYF
TRBJ1-6	NA	TRBV11-1	NA	TGTGCCAGCAGCTCCCGGGGTAGGACCCGCTCAGGCCTCCACTTT	CASSSRGRTRSGLHF
TRBJ1-5	NA	TRBV7-2	NA	TGTGCCAGCAGCTTATCGGGGGGGCAGGGTCAGCCCCAGCATTTT	CASSLSGGQGQPQHF
TRBJ2-4	NA	TRBV30	TRBD2	TGTGCCTGGAGTGGCGGGGGGACTCAGTACTTC	CAWSGGGTQYF
TRBJ1-2	NA	TRBV29-1	NA	TGCAGCGTGCGGGACTATGGCTACACCTTC	CSVRDYGYTF
TRBJ2-7	NA	TRBV5-4	NA	TGTGCCAGCAGCTTGGTGGAGGCGGACGAGCAGTACTTC	CASSLVEADEQYF